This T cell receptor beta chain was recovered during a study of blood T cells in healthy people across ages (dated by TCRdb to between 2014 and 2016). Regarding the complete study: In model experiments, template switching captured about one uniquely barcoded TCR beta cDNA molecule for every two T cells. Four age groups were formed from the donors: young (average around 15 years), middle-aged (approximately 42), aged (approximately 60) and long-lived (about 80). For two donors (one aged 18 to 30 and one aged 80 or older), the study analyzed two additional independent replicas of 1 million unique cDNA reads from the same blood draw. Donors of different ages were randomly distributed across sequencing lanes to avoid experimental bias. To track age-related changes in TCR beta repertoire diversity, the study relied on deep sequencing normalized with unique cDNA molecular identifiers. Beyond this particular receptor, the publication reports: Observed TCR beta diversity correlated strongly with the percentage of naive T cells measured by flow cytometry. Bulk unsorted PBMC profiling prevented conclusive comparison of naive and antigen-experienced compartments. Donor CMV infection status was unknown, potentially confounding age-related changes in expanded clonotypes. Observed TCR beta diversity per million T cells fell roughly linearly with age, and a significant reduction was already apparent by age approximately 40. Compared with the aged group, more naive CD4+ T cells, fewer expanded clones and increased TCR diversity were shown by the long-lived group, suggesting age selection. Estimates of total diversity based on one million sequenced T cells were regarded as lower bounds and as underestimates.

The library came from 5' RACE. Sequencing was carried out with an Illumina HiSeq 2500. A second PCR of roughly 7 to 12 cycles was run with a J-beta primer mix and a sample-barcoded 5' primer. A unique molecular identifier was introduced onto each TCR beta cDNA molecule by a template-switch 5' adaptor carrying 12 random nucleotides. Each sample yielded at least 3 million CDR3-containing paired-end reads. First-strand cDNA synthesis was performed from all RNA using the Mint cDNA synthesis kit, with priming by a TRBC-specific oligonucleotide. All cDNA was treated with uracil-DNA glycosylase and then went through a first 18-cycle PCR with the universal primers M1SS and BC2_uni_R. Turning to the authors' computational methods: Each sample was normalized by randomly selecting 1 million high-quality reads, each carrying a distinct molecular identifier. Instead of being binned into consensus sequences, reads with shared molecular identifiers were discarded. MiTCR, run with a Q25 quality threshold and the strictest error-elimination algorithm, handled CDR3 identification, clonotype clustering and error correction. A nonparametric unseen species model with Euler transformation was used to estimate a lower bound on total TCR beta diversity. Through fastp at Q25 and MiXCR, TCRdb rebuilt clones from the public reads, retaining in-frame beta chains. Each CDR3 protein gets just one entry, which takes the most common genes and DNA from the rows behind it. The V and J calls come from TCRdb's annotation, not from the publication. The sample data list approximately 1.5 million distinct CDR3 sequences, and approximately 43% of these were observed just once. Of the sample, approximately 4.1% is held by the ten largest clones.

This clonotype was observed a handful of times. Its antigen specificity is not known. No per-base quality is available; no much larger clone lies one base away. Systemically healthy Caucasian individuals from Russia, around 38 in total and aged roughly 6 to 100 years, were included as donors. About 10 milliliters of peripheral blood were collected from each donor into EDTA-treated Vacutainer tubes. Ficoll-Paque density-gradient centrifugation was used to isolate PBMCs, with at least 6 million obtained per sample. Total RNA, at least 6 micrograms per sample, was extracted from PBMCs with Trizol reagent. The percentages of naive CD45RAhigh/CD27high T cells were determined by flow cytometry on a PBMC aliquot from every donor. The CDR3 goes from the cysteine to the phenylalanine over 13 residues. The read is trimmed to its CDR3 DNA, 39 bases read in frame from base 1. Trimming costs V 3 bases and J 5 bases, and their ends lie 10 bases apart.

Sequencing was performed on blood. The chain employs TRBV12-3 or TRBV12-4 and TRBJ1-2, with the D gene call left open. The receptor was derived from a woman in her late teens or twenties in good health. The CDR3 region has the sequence CASSFSLIYGYTF. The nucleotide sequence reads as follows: TGTGCCAGCAGTTTTTCACTTATTTATGGCTACACCTTC.